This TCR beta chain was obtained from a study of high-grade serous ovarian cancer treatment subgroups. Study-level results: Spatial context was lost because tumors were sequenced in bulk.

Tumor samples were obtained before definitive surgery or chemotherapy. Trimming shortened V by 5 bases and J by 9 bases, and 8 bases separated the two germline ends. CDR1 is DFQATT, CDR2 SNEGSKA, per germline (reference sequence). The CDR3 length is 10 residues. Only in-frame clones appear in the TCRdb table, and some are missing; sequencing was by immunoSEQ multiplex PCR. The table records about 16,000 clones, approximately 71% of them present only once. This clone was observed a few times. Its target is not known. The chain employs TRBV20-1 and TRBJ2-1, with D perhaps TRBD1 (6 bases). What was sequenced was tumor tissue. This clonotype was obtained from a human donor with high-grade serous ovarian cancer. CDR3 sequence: CSALGGEQFF. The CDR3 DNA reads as TGCAGTGCTCTAGGGGGTGAGCAGTTCTTC.